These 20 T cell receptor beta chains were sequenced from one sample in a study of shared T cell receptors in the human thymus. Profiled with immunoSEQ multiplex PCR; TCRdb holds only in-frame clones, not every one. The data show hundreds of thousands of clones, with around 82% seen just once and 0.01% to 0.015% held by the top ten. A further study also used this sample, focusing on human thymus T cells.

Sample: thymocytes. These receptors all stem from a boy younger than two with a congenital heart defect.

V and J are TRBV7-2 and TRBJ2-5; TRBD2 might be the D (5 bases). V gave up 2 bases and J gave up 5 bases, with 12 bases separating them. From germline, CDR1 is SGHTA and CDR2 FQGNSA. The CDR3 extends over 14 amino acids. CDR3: CASSLRAGRETQYF. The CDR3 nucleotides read TGTGCCAGCAGCTTACGGGCGGGTCGGGAGACCCAGTACTTC.

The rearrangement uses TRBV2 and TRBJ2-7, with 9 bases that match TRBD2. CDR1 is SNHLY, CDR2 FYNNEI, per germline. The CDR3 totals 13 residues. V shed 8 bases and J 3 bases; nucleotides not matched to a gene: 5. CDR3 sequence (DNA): TGTGCCAGCGGTAGCGGGAGTAGCTACGAGCAGTACTTC. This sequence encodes CASGSGSSYEQYF.

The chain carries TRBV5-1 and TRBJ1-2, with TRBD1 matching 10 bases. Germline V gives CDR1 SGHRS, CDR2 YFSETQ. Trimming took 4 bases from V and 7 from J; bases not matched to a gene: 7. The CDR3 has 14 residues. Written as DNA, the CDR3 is TGCGCCAGCAGCGAGACAGGGGGCGCGGTTGGCTACACCTTC. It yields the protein CASSETGGAVGYTF.

The CDR3 sequence is CASSLETEEPLFF. The CDR3 coding sequence is TGCGCCAGCAGCTTGGAGACAGAAGAGCCCCTTTTCTTT. The chain links TRBV5-1 to TRBJ1-1; D might be TRBD1 (5 bases). CDR3 length: 13 residues. With 0 bases removed from V and 13 bases from J, the gap between germline ends came to 16 bases. CDR1 is SGHRS and CDR2 is YFSETQ in the germline V gene.

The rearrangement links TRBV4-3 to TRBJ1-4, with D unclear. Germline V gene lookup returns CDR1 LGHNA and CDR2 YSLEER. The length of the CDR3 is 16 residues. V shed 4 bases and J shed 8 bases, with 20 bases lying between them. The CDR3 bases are TGCGCCAGCAGCCCAAATAGCGACGGACGGGAAGAAAAACTGTTTTTT. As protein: CASSPNSDGREEKLFF.

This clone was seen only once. CDR3: CASSPHRDRGYEQYF. As DNA, the CDR3 is TGTGCCAGCAGCCCACACCGGGACAGGGGCTACGAGCAGTACTTC. The genes are TRBV7-2 and TRBJ2-7; 10 bases map to TRBD1. The CDR3 consists of 15 residues. J lost 3 bases, V lost 5 bases, and 7 bases had no gene match. Germline V lookup: CDR1 SGHTA, CDR2 FQGNSA.

CDR3: CASSAMTGRPYEQYF. CDR3 in DNA: TGTGCCAGCAGCGCTATGACAGGCCGCCCCTACGAGCAGTACTTC. This chain connects TRBV27 to TRBJ2-7, with D possibly TRBD1 on 6 matching bases. Looked up from germline, CDR1 is MNHEY and CDR2 is SMNVEV (reference sequence). Trimming left V 6 bases short and J 2 bases short, with 17 bases between. The length of the CDR3 is 15 residues.

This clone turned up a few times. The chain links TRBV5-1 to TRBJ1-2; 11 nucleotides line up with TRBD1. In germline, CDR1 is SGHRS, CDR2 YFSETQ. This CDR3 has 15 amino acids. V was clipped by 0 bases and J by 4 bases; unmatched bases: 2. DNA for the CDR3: TGCGCCAGCAGCTTGGGGACAGGGGGCAGCTATGGCTACACCTTC. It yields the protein CASSLGTGGSYGYTF.

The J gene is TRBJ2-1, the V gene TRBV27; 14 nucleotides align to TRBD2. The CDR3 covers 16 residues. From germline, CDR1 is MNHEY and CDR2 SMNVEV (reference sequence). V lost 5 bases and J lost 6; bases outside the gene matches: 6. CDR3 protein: CASSPPGLAGVNEQFF. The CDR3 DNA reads TGTGCCAGCAGTCCCCCGGGACTAGCGGGAGTCAATGAGCAGTTCTTC.

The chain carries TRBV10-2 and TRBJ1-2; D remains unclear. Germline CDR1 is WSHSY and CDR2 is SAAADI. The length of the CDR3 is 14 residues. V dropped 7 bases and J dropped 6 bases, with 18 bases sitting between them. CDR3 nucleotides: TGCGCCAGCATTCGAGGCCTTGGAGGCGATGGCTACACCTTC. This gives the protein CASIRGLGGDGYTF.

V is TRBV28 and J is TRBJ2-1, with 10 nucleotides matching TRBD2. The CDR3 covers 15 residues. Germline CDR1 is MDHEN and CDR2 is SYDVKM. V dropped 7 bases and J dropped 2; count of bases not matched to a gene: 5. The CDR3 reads CASKWTSGPYNEQFF. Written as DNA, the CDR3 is TGTGCCAGCAAGTGGACTAGCGGCCCCTACAATGAGCAGTTCTTC.

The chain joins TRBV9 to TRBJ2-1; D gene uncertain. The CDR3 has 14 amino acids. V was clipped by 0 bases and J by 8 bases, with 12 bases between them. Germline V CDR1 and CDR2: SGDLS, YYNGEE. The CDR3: CASSVVPGPDEQFF. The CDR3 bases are TGTGCCAGCAGCGTAGTACCGGGTCCAGATGAGCAGTTCTTC.

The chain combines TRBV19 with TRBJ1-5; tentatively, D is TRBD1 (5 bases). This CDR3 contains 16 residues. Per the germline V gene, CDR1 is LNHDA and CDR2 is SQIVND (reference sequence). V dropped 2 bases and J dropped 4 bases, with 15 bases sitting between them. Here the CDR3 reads CASSIRGGRGNQPQHF. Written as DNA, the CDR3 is TGTGCCAGTAGTATAAGGGGAGGTAGAGGGAATCAGCCCCAGCATTTT.

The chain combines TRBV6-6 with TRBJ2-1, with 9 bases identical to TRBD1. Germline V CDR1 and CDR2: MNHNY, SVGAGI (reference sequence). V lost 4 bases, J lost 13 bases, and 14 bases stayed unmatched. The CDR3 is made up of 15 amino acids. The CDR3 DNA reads TGTGCCAGCAGTTCTAAACCGGGACAGGGAAAGGTTCAGTTCTTC. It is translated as CASSSKPGQGKVQFF.

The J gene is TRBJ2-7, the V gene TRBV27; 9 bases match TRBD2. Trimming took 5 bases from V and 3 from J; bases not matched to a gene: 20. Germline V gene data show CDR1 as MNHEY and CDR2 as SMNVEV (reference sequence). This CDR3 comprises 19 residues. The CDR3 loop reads CASSVTGQGGSGRFYEQYF. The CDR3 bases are TGTGCCAGCAGTGTGACGGGGCAGGGGGGGAGCGGGAGGTTCTACGAGCAGTACTTC.

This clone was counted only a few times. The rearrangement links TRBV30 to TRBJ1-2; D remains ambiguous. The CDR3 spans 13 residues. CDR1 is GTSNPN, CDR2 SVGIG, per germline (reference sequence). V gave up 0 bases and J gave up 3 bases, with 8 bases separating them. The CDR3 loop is CAWSVSLDYGYTF. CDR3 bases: TGTGCCTGGAGTGTAAGCCTGGACTATGGCTACACCTTC.

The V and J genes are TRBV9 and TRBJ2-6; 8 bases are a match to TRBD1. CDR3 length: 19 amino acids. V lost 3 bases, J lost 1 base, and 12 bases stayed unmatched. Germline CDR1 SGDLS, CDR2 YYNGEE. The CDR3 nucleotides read TGTGCCAGCAGCGCCAGCGACAGGGGCCTCCGTTCTGGGGCCAACGTCCTGACTTTC. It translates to CASSASDRGLRSGANVLTF.

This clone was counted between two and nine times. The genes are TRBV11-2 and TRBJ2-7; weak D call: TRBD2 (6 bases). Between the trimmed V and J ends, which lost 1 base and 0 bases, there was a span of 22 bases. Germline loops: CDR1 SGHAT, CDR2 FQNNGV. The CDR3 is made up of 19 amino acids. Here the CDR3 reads CASSLVNLNSGLHSYEQYF. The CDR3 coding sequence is TGTGCCAGCAGCTTAGTTAACCTCAACTCGGGACTCCACTCCTACGAGCAGTACTTC. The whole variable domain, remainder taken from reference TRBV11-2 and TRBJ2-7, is EAGVAQSPRYKIIEKRQSVAFWCNPISGHATLYWYQQILGQGPKLLIQFQNNGVVDDSQLPKDRFSAERLKGVDSTLKIQPAKLEDSAVYLCASSLVNLNSGLHSYEQYFGPGTRLTVT.

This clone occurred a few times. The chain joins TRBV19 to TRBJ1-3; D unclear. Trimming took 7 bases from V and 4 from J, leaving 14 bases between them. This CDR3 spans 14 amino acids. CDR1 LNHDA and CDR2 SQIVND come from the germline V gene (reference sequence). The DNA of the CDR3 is TGTGCCAGTAACACTAGGGTTGGCGGAAACACCATATATTTT. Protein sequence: CASNTRVGGNTIYF.

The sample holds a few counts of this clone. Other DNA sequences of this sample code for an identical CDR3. CDR3 nucleotide sequence: TGCAGCGTTGGAGGAGAAACTGAAGCTTTCTTT. Its protein product is CSVGGETEAFF. The gene calls are TRBV29-1 and TRBJ1-1; D is uncertain. CDR3 length: 11 residues. V was trimmed by 4 bases and J by 5 bases, leaving 8 bases between them. Germline-derived CDR1 and CDR2 are SQVTM and ANQGSEA.